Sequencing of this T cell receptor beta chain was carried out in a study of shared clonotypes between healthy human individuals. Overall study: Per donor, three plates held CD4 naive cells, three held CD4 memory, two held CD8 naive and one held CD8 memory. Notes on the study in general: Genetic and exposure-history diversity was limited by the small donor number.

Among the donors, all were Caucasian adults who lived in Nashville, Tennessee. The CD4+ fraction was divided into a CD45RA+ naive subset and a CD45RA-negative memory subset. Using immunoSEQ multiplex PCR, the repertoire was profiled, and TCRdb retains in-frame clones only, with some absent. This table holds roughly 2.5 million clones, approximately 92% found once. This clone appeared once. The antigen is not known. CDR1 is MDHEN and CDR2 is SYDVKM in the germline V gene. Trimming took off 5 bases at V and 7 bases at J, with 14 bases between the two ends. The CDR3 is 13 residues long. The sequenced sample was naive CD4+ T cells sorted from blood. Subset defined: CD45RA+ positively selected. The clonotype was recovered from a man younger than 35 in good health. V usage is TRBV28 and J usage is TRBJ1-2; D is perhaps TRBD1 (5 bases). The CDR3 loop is CASSLPGMSGYTF. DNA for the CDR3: TGTGCCAGCAGTCTCCCAGGGATGAGTGGCTACACCTTC.